This TCR beta chain is drawn from a study of blood T cells in healthy people across ages. Study-wide findings and caveats: TCR beta diversity, measured per million T cells, fell in a roughly linear way with age.

Primed by a sample-barcoded 5' primer and a J-beta primer mix, a second PCR proceeded for roughly 6 to 12 cycles. MiXCR was run by TCRdb on the 5' RACE reads, yielding one entry per CDR3 protein. The sample contains roughly 1,500,000 distinct CDR3 sequences, roughly 40% of which appear only once. About this clonotype: The antigen is undetermined.

They isolated at least 6 million PBMCs from each sample. The sample consisted of blood. This clonotype was obtained from a woman under 30 in good health.

CDR3 loop: CASSPGTGPAYEQYF. CDR3 coding DNA: TGCGCCAGCAGCCCTGGGACAGGACCTGCCTACGAGCAGTACTTC. V gene TRBV4-1 combines with J gene TRBJ2-7, with 8 bases fitting TRBD1. Germline V gene data show CDR1 as MGHRA and CDR2 as YSYEKL. The trim removed 4 bases at V and 2 bases at J, leaving 7 bases unmatched. The CDR3 loop spans 15 amino acids.